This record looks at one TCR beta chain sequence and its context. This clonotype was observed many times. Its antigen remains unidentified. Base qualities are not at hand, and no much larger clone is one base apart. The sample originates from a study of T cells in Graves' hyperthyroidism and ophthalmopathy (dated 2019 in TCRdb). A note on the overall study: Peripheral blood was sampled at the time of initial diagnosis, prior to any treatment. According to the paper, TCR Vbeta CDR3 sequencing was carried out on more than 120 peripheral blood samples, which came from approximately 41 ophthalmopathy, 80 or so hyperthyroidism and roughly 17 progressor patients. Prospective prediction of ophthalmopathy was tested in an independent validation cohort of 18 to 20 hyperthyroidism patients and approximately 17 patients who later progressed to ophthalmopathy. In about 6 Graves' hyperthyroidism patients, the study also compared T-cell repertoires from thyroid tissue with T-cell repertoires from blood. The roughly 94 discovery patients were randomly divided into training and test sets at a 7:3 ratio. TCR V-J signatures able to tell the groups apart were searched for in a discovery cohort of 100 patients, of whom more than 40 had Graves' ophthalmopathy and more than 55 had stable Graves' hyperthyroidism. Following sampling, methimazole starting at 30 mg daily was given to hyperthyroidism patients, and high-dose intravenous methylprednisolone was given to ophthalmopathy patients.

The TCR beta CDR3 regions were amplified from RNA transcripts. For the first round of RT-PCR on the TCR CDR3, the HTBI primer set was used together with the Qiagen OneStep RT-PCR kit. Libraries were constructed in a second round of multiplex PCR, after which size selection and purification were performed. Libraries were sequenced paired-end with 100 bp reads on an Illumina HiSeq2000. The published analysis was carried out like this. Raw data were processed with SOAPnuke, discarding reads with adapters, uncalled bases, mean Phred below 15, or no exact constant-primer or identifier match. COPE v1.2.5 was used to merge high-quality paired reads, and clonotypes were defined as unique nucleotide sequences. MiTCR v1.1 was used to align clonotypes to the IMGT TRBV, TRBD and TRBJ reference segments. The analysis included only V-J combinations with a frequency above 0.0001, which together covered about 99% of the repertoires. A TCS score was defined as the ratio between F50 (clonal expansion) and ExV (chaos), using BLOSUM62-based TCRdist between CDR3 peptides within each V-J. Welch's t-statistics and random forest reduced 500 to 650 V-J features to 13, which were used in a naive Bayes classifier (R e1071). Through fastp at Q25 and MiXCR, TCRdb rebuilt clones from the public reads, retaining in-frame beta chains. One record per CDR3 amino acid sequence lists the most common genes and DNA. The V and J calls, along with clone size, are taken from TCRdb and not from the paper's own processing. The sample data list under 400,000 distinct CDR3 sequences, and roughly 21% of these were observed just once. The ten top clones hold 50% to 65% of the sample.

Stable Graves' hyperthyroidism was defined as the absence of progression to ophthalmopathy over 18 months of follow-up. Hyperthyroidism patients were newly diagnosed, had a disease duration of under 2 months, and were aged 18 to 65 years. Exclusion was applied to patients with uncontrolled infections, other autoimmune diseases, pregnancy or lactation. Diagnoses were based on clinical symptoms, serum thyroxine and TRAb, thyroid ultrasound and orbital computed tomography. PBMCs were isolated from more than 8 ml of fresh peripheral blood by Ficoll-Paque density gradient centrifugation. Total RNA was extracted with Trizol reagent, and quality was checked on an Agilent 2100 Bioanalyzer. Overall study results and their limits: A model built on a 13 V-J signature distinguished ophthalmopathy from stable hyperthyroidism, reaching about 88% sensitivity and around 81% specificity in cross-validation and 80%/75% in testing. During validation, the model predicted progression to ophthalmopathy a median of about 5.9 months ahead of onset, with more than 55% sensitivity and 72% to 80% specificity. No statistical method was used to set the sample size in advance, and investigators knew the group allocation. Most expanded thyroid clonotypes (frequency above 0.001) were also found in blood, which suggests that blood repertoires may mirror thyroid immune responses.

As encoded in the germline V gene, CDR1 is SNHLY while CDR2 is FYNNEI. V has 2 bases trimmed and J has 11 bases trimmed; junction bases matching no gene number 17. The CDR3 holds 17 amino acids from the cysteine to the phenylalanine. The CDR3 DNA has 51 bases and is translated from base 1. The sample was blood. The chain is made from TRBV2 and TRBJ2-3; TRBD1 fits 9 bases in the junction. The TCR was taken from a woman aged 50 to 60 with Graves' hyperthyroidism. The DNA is TGTGCCAGCAGTGAAAGGGGGACAGGGCAACCGGGTATTAGGCAGTATTTT. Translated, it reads CASSERGTGQPGIRQYF.